Below are 17 T cell receptor beta chains sequenced from a single sample in a study of beta chain features in type 1 diabetes. Study-wide points: A moderate, significant TCRB CDR3 shortening appeared in type 1 diabetes across four CD4+ subsets.

Expressed TCRB transcripts were sequenced because the entire RNA isolate underwent reverse transcription. Measured with immunoSEQ multiplex PCR; TCRdb has only the in-frame clones, and not every one. The sample yields 100,000 to 150,000 clones, 15% to 20% seen once. No antigens are known for them. The specimen sequenced was central memory CD4+ T cells from blood. Source of these receptors: a man between 18 and 35 years old with type 1 diabetes.

A few counts support this clone. This chain joins TRBV7-2 and TRBJ2-3; the D gene is possibly TRBD1 (5 bases). This CDR3 is 12 amino acids long. The germline gives CDR1 SGHTA, CDR2 FQGNSA. Trimming cost V 2 bases and J 8 bases, with 8 bases left between them. For the CDR3, the DNA is TGTGCCAGCAGCTTAAGGGGCGGTACGCAGTATTTT. Translating it yields CASSLRGGTQYF.

The chain couples TRBV13 to TRBJ1-1, with D possibly being TRBD1 (5 bases). CDR3 length equals 13 residues. Trimming pared 2 bases from V and 7 bases from J, leaving 11 bases between. CDR1 PRHDT and CDR2 FYEKMQ come from the germline V gene (reference sequence). The CDR3 sequence: CASSLQGTDEAFF. Here the CDR3 DNA reads TGTGCCAGCAGCTTACAGGGAACCGATGAAGCTTTCTTT.

This clone was recorded a few times. The rearrangement uses TRBV10-3 and TRBJ2-1, with 9 bases identical to TRBD1. From germline, CDR1 is ENHRY and CDR2 SYGVKD. With V trimmed by 6 bases and J by 7 bases, 4 bases remained unmatched. This CDR3 contains 13 residues. CDR3 in DNA: TGTGCCATCAGGTTGACAGGGGGTAATGAGCAGTTCTTC. Translated, it gives CAIRLTGGNEQFF.

This clone was seen a few times. V is TRBV27 and J is TRBJ1-6, with 9 bases identical to TRBD1. The V gene end was trimmed by 6 bases and the J gene end by 10 bases; junction bases not matched to a gene: 10. This CDR3 contains 15 residues. Germline CDR1 and CDR2: MNHEY and SMNVEV (reference sequence). The CDR3 spells CASRLGDREYSPLHF. Written as DNA, the CDR3 is TGTGCCAGCAGGCTTGGGGACAGGGAGTACTCACCCCTCCACTTT.

A note on this clone: A read error may explain this, as a much larger clone is one base away. The chain is built from TRBV14 and TRBJ2-7; 12 nucleotides align to TRBD2. This CDR3 contains 15 residues. Per the germline V gene, CDR1 is SGHDN and CDR2 is FVKESK. The CDR3 is CACSQALAGGYEQYF. Here the CDR3 DNA reads TGTGCCTGCAGCCAAGCACTAGCGGGGGGCTACGAGCAGTACTTC.

The CDR3 is CASSYGDNSYEQYF. For the CDR3, the DNA is TGCGCCAGCAGCTACGGGGACAACTCCTACGAGCAGTACTTC. The chain couples TRBV5-1 to TRBJ2-7; the D gene is possibly TRBD1 (6 bases). V dropped 3 bases and J dropped 0 bases, with 10 bases sitting between them. This CDR3 is built from 14 residues. Germline V gene data show CDR1 as SGHRS and CDR2 as YFSETQ. Full variable domain (remainder filled in from reference TRBV5-1 and TRBJ2-7): KAGVTQTPRYLIKTRGQQVTLSCSPISGHRSVSWYQQTPGQGLQFLFEYFSETQRNKGNFPGRFSGRQFSNSRSEMNVSTLELGDSALYLCASSYGDNSYEQYFGPGTRLTVT.

V is TRBV6-1 and J is TRBJ2-7; no clear D gene. The germline gives CDR1 MNHNS, CDR2 SASEGT. The CDR3 contains 11 residues. V was trimmed by 8 bases and J by 6 bases, leaving 11 bases between them. The DNA of the CDR3 is TGTGCCAGCCAGACAAGCTTCGAGCAGTACTTC. It specifies CASQTSFEQYF.

This clone was observed a handful of times. V is TRBV29-1 and J is TRBJ1-2; maybe TRBD1 (6 bases). Trimming shortened V by 0 bases and J by 5 bases, and 13 bases separated the two germline ends. Germline V gene lookup returns CDR1 SQVTM and CDR2 ANQGSEA. The CDR3 contains 14 residues. The CDR3 DNA follows: TGCAGCGTTGAAGATCCTTTAACAGGGTATGGCTACACCTTC. Protein: CSVEDPLTGYGYTF. Supplemented by reference TRBV29-1 and TRBJ1-2, the full variable domain reads SAVISQKPSRDICQRGTSLTIQCQVDSQVTMMFWYRQQPGQSLTLIATANQGSEATYESGFVIDKFPISRPNLTFSTLTVSNMSPEDSSIYLCSVEDPLTGYGYTFGSGTRLTVV.

This chain links TRBV4-2 with TRBJ2-5, with D possibly TRBD2 on 5 matching bases. Per the germline V gene, CDR1 is LGHNA and CDR2 is YNFKEQ. CDR3 size: 14 residues. The V and J ends lost 0 bases and 4 bases respectively, with 9 bases between them. This CDR3 reads CASSQDRRGETQYF. Here the CDR3 DNA reads TGTGCCAGCAGCCAAGATCGCCGGGGAGAGACCCAGTACTTC.

The chain recombines TRBV10-1 with TRBJ2-2; tentative D call: TRBD1 (5 bases). This CDR3 has 13 amino acids. Per the germline V gene, CDR1 is WNHNN and CDR2 is SYGVQD (reference sequence). With 8 bases removed from V and 4 bases from J, the gap between germline ends came to 11 bases. CDR3 protein: CASRSQGTGELFF. The CDR3, as DNA: TGCGCCAGCCGTTCCCAGGGCACCGGGGAGCTGTTTTTT.

V usage is TRBV30 and J usage is TRBJ2-3; D assignment may be TRBD1 or TRBD2 (6 bases each). Germline CDR1 GTSNPN, CDR2 SVGIG (reference sequence). V was shortened by 4 bases and J by 4 bases, with 18 bases between the two germline ends. The CDR3 spans 15 residues. CDR3 sequence reads: CAWTRGPGAPDTQYF. In DNA, the CDR3 is TGTGCCTGGACTCGGGGGCCAGGGGCCCCAGATACGCAGTATTTT.

There are a few counts of this clone. The genes are TRBV4-2 and TRBJ1-6, with a possible D match to TRBD1 (6 bases). Trimming stripped 3 bases from V and 7 bases from J, with 13 bases between. Germline values: CDR1 LGHNA, CDR2 YNFKEQ. CDR3 size: 15 residues. CDR3 sequence: CASSHEGGKNSPLHF. For the CDR3, the DNA is TGTGCCAGCAGCCACGAAGGGGGAAAGAATTCACCCCTCCACTTT.

A few counts support this clone. This chain joins TRBV5-1 and TRBJ2-3; D unclear. The CDR3 has 15 amino acids. V lost 0 bases, J lost 3 bases, and 11 bases lay in between. CDR1 and CDR2 from the germline V gene are SGHRS and YFSETQ. Here the CDR3 DNA reads TGCGCCAGCAGCTTGGAAACACCCAGAACAGATACGCAGTATTTT. This sequence encodes CASSLETPRTDTQYF.

V gene TRBV14 combines with J gene TRBJ2-7; TRBD2 might be the D (6 bases). CDR1 and CDR2 from the germline V gene are SGHDN and FVKESK. Trimming stripped 0 bases from V and 8 bases from J, with 11 bases between. The CDR3 has 13 amino acids. The CDR3: CASSQDMGGKQYF. The CDR3 DNA reads as TGTGCCAGCAGCCAAGATATGGGAGGCAAGCAGTACTTC.

This clone was counted a few times. The rearrangement links TRBV28 to TRBJ2-4; 7 bases align to TRBD2. CDR3 size: 15 residues. Trimming cost V 5 bases and J 7 bases; bases outside gene matches: 11. In germline, CDR1 is MDHEN, CDR2 SYDVKM. The CDR3 spells CASSPPGLDGNIQYF. In DNA, the CDR3 is TGTGCCAGCAGTCCCCCCGGACTAGACGGCAACATTCAGTACTTC.

In this sample, this clone turned up a few times. The genes are TRBV20-1 and TRBJ2-1; D remains unclear. The CDR3 is 10 amino acids. V lost 4 bases to trimming and J lost 6 bases, with 4 bases between them. Germline V gives CDR1 DFQATT, CDR2 SNEGSKA (reference sequence). The CDR3 bases are TGCAGTGCTACCCTCAATGAGCAGTTCTTC. It yields the protein CSATLNEQFF.

The rearrangement joins TRBV27 to TRBJ2-3; no reliable D call. Germline V gene sequence: CDR1 MNHEY, CDR2 SMNVEV (reference sequence). V lost 2 bases to trimming and J lost 6 bases, with 12 bases between them. The CDR3 length is 14 residues. CDR3 DNA: TGTGCCAGCAGTTTAATCCCGGAAGCGGATACGCAGTATTTT. Translation gives CASSLIPEADTQYF.